This is a list of T cell receptor beta chains from one sample in a study of blood T cell repertoires in COVID-19. Some clones are missing from TCRdb's copy, which holds only in-frame ones; the method was immunoSEQ multiplex PCR. Here the sample spans about 170,000 clones, 90% being singletons. The sample comprised peripheral blood. The receptors were sampled from a man aged 50-60 years with acute or convalescent COVID-19. Both conserved end residues are trimmed from each CDR3.

V	CDR3
TRBV19	AINGGTEAF
TRBV24-1	ATRDGKNTEAF
TRBV2	ASSTGVGNTIY
TRBV11-2	ASSSRQGGRTDTQY
TRBV4-1	ASSQGQTMAKNIQY
TRBV6-5	ATSGLAGQNYEQY
TRBV7-2	ASSLTAGGPSEQY
TRBV5-4	ASSSIYRGSEAF
TRBV19	ASRNTEAF
TRBV28	ASSLMAGGYNEQF
TRBV28	ASSRSSGGGYEPQH
TRBV6-2/TRBV6-3	ASSPGSSGANVLT
TRBV18	ASSHGLAGGGVNEQF
TRBV20-1	SASVRDDYEQY
TRBV5-1	ASSLGGGQGSNGYT
TRBV20-1	SAPHYEQY
TRBV11-2	ASSLGLNNEKLF